This TCR beta chain was retrieved from a study of control samples from healthy donors and cancer patients. The CDR3 runs to 13 residues. Trimming took off 3 bases at V and 2 bases at J, with 7 bases between the two ends. Some clones are missing from TCRdb's copy, which holds only in-frame ones; the method was immunoSEQ multiplex PCR. The sample has about 120,000 clones, 85% to 95% seen once; the top ten hold less than 3.5%. The sequenced material came from blood. The source of this sequence is a man aged 25-45 years in good health. V usage is TRBV12-3 or TRBV12-4 and J usage is TRBJ1-2; D is ambiguous. The CDR3 DNA follows: TGTGCCAGCAGTTTTAGCGTGAACTATGGCTACACCTTC. Translation: CASSFSVNYGYTF.